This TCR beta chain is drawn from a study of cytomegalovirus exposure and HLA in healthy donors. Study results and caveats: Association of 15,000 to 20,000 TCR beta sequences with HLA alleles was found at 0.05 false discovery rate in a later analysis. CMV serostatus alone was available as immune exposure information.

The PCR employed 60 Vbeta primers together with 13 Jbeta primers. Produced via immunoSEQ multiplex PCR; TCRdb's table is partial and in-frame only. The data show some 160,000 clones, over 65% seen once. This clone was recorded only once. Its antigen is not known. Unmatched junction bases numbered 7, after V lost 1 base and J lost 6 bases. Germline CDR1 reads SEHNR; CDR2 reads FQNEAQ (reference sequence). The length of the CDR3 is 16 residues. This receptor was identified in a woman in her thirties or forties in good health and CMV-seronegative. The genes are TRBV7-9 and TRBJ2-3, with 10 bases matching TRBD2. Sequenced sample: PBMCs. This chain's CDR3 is CASSLGLAGEYDTQYF. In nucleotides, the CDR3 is TGTGCCAGCAGCTTAGGGCTAGCGGGGGAGTATGATACGCAGTATTTT.